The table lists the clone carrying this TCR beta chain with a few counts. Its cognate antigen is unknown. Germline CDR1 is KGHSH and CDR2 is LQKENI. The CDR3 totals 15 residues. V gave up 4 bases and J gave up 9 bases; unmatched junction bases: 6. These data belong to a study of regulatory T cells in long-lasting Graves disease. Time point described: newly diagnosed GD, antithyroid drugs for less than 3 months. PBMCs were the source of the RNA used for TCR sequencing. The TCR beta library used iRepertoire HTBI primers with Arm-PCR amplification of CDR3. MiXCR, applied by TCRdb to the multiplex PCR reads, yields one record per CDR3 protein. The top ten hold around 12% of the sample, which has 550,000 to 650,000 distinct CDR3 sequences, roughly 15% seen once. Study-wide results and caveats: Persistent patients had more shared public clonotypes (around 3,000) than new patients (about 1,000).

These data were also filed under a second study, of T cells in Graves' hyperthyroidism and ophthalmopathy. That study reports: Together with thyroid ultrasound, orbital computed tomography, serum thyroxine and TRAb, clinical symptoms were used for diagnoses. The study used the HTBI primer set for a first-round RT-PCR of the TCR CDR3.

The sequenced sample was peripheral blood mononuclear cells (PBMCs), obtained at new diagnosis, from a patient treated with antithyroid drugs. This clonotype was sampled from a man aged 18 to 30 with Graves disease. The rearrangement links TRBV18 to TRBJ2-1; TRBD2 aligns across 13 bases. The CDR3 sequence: CASSRTSGRASEQFF. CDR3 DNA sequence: TGTGCCAGCTCACGAACTAGCGGGAGGGCTAGTGAGCAGTTCTTC.